This TCR beta chain was captured by sequencing in a study of early T cells in non-severe SARS-CoV-2 infection. Study as a whole: With bulk RNA from unsorted whole blood as input, sequencing yielded unpaired chains.

V was clipped by 4 bases and J by 8 bases, with 10 bases between them. The CDR3 runs 12 residues. Germline loops: CDR1 SGHNT, CDR2 YYREEE (reference sequence). This clonotype was seen many times. Unique molecular identifier tags were affixed to discrete cDNA molecules. Each CDR3 protein gets one entry after TCRdb re-called the 5' RACE reads with MiXCR. The data show 45,000 or so distinct CDR3 sequences, around 6.8% seen once. This rearrangement joins TRBV5-4 to TRBJ2-1; unclear D gene. This TCR was sampled from an adult who was a healthcare worker with PCR-confirmed SARS-CoV-2 infection or an uninfected control (not recorded which). The sequenced sample consisted of whole blood. The CDR3 spells CASSPLDDEQFF. The DNA for the CDR3 is TGTGCCAGCAGCCCCCTAGACGATGAGCAGTTCTTC.